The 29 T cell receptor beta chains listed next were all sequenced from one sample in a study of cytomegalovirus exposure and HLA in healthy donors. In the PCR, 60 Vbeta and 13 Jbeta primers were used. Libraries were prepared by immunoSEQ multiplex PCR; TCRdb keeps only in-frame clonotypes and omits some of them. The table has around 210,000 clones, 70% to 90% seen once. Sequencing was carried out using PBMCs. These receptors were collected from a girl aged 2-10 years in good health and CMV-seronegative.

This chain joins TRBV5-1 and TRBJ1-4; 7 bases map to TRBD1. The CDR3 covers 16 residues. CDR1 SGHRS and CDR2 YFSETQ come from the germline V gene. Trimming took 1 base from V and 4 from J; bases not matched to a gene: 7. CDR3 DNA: TGCGCCAGCAGCTTGCGACAAGGGGGCGTTAATGAAAAACTGTTTTTT. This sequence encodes CASSLRQGGVNEKLFF.

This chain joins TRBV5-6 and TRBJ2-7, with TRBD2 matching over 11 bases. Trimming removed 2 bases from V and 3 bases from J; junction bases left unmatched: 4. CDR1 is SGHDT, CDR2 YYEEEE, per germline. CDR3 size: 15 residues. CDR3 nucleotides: TGTGCCAGCAGCTTACTAGCGGGGGCTTTCTACGAGCAGTACTTC. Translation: CASSLLAGAFYEQYF.

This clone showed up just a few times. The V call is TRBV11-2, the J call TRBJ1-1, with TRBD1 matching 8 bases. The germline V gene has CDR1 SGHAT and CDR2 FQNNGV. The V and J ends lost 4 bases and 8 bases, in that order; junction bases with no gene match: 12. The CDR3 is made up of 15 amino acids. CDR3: CASSSPTGVIGEAFF. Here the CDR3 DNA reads TGTGCCAGCAGCTCTCCGACAGGGGTCATCGGGGAAGCTTTCTTT.

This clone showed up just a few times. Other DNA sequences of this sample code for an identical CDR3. The CDR3 DNA reads TGTGCCAGCAGTTACGGCCGAGGGGGCCCAGATACGCAGTATTTT. The encoded protein is CASSYGRGGPDTQYF. The chain recombines TRBV6-6 with TRBJ2-3; TRBD1 aligns across 7 bases. V trimming: 2 bases; J trimming: 4 bases; junction bases outside the gene matches: 6. The CDR3 consists of 15 residues. Germline assignment: CDR1 MNHNY and CDR2 SVGAGI (reference sequence).

CDR3 nucleotides: TGCAGCGTTGCCAGGGCAGGGCCTGAAGCTTTCTTT. Its protein is CSVARAGPEAFF. The chain joins TRBV29-1 to TRBJ1-1; possible D gene TRBD1, 5 bases. Trimming pared 4 bases from V and 6 bases from J, leaving 12 bases between. From germline, CDR1 is SQVTM and CDR2 ANQGSEA. The CDR3 is 12 residues long.

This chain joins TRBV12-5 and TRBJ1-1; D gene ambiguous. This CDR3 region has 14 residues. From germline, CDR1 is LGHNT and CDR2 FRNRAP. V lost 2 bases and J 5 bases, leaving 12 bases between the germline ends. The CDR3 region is CASGLIQRGTEAFF. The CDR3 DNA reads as TGTGCTAGTGGTTTGATTCAGCGGGGAACTGAAGCTTTCTTT.

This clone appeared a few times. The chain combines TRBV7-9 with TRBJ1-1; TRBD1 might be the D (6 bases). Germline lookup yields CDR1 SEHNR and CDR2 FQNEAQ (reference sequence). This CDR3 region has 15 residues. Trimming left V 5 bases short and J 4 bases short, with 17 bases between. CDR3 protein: CASSGRQVRGTEAFF. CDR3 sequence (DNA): TGTGCCAGCAGCGGGCGACAGGTCCGGGGCACTGAAGCTTTCTTT.

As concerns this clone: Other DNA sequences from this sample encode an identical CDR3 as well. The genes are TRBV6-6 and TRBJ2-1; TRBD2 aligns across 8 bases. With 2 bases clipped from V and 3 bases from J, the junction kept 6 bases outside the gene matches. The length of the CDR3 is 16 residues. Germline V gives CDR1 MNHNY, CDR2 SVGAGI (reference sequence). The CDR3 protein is CASSYEASGGYNEQFF. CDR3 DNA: TGTGCCAGCAGTTACGAGGCGAGCGGGGGCTACAATGAGCAGTTCTTC.

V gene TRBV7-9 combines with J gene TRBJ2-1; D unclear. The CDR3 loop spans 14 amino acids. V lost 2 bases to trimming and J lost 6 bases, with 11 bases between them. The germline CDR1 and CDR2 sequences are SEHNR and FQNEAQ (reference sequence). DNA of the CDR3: TGTGCCAGCAGCTTAACATTAGCCTCCAATGAGCAGTTCTTC. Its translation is CASSLTLASNEQFF.

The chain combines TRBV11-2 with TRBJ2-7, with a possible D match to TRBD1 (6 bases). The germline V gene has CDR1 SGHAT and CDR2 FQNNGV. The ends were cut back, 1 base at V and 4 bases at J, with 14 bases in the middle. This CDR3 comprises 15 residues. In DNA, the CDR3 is TGTGCCAGCAGCTTAGCGCAGGGGCGGAGATACGAGCAGTACTTC. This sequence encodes CASSLAQGRRYEQYF.

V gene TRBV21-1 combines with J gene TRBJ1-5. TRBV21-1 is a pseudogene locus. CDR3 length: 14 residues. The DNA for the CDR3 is TGTGCCAGCAGCACGCGGGACCGCAATCAGCCCCAGCATTTT. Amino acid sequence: CASSTRDRNQPQHF.

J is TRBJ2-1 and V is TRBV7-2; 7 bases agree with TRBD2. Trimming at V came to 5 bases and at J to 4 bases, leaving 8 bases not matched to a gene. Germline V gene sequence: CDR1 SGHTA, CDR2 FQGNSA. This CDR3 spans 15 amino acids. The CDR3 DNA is TGTGCCAGCAGCCCAGGTGGCGGGAGATACAATGAGCAGTTCTTC. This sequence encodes CASSPGGGRYNEQFF.

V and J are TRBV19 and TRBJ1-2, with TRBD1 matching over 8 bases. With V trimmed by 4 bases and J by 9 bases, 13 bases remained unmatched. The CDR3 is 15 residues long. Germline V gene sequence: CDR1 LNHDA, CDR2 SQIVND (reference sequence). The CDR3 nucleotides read TGTGCCAGTAGTAGGTCCAGGGGGCTTTACGGTAGCTACACCTTC. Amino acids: CASSRSRGLYGSYTF.

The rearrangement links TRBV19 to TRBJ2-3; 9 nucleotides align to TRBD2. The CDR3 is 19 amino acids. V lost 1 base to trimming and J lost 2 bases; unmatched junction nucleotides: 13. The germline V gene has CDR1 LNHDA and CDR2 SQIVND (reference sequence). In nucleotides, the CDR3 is TGTGCCAGTAGTATAGCGGCAGCTAGCGGGGCCCTCCTCACAGATACGCAGTATTTT. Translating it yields CASSIAAASGALLTDTQYF.

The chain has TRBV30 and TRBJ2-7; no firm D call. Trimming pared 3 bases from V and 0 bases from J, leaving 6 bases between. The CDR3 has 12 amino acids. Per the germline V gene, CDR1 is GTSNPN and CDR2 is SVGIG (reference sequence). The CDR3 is CAWRLASYEQYF. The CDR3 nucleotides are TGTGCCTGGAGGCTGGCCTCCTACGAGCAGTACTTC.

The CDR3: CASSHPIPPNPQETQYF. The CDR3 DNA reads TGCGCCAGCAGTCACCCGATTCCGCCTAACCCCCAAGAGACCCAGTACTTC. The chain carries TRBV23-1 and TRBJ2-5; D not certain. TRBV23-1 is labeled an ORF, and its function is uncertain. CDR3 length equals 17 residues. V was pared by 3 bases and J by 1 base, with 18 bases between.

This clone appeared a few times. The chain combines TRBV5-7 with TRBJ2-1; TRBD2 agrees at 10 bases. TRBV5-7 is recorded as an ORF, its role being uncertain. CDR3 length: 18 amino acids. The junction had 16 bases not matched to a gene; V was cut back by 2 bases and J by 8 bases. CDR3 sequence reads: CASSLTGLAGVQQDEQFF. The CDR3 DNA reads TGTGCCAGCAGCTTAACCGGGCTAGCGGGAGTCCAGCAGGATGAGCAGTTCTTC.

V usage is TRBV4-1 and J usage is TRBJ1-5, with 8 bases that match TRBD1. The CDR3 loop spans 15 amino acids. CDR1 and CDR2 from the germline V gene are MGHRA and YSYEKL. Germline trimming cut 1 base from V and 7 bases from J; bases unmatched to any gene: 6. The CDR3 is CASSQGQGAGQPQHF. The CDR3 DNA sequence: TGCGCCAGCAGCCAAGGGCAGGGGGCGGGGCAGCCCCAGCATTTT.

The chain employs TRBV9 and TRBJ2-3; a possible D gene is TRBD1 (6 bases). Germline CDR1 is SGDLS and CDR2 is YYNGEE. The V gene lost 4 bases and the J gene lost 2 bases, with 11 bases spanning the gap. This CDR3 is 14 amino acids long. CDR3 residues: CASSKGGITDTQYF. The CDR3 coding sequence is TGTGCCAGCAGCAAAGGGGGTATCACAGATACGCAGTATTTT.

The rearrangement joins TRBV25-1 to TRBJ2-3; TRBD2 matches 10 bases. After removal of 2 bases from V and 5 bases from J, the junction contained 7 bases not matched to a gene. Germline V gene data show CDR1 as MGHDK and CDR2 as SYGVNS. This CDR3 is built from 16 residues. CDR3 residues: CASSEPAGGLRDTQYF. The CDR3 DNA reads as TGTGCCAGCAGTGAACCAGCGGGAGGGCTGAGAGATACGCAGTATTTT.

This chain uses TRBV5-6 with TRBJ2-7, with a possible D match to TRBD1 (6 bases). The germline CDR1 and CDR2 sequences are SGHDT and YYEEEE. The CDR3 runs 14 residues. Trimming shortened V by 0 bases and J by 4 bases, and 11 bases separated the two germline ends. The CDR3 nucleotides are TGTGCCAGCAGCTTGGTGTTGCAGGGGTACGAGCAGTACTTC. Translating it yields CASSLVLQGYEQYF.

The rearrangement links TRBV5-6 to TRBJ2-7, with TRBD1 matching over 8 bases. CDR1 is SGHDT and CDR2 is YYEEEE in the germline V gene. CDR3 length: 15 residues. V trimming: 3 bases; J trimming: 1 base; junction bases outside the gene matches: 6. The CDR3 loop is CASSYWDRPSYEQYF. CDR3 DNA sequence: TGTGCCAGCAGCTATTGGGACAGGCCTTCCTACGAGCAGTACTTC.

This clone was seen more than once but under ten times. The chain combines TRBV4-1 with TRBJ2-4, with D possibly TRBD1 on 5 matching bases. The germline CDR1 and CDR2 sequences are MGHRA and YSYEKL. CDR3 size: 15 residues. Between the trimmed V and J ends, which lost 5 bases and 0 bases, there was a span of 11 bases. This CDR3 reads CASSAGLVAKNIQYF. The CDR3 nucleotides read TGCGCCAGCAGCGCAGGGTTGGTAGCCAAAAACATTCAGTACTTC.

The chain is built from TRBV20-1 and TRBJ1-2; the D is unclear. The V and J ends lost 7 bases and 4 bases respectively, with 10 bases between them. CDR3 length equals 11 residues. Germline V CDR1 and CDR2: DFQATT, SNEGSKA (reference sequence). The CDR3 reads CSGLHSYGYTF. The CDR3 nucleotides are TGCAGTGGCCTACACAGCTATGGCTACACCTTC.

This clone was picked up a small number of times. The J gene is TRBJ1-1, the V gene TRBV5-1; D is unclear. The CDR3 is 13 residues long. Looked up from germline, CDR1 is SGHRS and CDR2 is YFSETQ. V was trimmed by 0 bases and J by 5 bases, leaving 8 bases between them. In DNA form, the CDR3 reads TGCGCCAGCAGCTTGGTGTCGGGGACTGAAGCTTTCTTT. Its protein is CASSLVSGTEAFF.

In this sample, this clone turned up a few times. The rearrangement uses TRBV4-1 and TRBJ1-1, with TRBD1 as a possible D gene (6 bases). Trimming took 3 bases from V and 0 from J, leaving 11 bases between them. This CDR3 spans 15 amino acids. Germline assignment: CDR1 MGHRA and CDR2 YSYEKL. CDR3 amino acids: CASSHPGQLNTEAFF. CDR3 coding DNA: TGCGCCAGCAGCCACCCCGGACAGCTGAACACTGAAGCTTTCTTT.

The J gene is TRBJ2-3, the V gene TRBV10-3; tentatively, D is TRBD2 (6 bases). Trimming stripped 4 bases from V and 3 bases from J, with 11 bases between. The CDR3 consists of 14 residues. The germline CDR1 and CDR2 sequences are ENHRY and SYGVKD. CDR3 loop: CAISGLVGTDTQYF. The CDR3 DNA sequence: TGTGCCATCAGTGGACTAGTTGGTACAGATACGCAGTATTTT.

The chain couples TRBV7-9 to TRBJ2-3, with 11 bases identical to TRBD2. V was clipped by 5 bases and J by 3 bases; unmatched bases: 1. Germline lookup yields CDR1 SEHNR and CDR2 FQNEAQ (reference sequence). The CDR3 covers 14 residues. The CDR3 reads CASSPSGGTDTQYF. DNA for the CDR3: TGTGCCAGCAGCCCTAGCGGGGGGACAGATACGCAGTATTTT.

The CDR3 region has the DNA TGCGCCAGCACCGGGACTAGAAGGCCAGATACGCAGTATTTT. Protein product: CASTGTRRPDTQYF. The chain combines TRBV10-1 with TRBJ2-3, with TRBD2 identical over 8 bases. Trimming cost V 7 bases and J 4 bases; bases outside gene matches: 7. Per the germline V gene, CDR1 is WNHNN and CDR2 is SYGVQD (reference sequence). The CDR3 has 14 residues.